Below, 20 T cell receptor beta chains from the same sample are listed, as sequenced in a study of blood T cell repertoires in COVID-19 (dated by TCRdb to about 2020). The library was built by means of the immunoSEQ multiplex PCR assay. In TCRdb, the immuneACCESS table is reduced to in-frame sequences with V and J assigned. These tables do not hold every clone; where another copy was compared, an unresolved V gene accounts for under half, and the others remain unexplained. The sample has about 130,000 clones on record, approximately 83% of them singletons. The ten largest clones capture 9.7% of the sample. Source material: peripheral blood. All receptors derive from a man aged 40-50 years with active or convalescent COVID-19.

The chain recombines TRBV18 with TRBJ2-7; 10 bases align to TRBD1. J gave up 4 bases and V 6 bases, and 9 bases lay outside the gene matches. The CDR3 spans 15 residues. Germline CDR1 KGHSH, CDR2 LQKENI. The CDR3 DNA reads TGTGCCAGCTCGGCCGACGACAGGGGGCTTTACGAGCAGTACTTC. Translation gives CASSADDRGLYEQYF. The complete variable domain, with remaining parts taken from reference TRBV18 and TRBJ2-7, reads NAGVMQNPRHLVRRRGQEARLRCSPMKGHSHVYWYRQLPEEGLKFMVYLQKENIIDESGMPKERFSAEFPKEGPSILRIQQVVRGDSAAYFCASSADDRGLYEQYFGPGTRLTVT.

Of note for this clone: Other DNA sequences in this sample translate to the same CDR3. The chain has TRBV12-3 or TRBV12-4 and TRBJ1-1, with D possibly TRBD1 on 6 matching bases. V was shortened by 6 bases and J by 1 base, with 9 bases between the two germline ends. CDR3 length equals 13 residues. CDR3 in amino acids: CASSLQGNTEAFF. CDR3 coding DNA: TGTGCCAGCAGCTTACAGGGGAACACTGAAGCTTTCTTT.

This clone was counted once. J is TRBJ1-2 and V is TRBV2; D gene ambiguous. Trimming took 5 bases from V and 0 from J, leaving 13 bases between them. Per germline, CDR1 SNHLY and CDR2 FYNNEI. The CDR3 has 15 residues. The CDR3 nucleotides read TGTGCCAGCAGTCTGTATGCCGACACTAACTATGGCTACACCTTC. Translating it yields CASSLYADTNYGYTF.

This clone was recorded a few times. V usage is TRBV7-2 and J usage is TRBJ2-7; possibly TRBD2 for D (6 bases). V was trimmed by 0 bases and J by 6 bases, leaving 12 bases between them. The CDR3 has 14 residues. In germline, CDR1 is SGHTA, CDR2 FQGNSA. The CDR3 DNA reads TGTGCCAGCAGCTTAGCGGCGGGGCCCTCCGAGCAGTACTTC. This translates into CASSLAAGPSEQYF.

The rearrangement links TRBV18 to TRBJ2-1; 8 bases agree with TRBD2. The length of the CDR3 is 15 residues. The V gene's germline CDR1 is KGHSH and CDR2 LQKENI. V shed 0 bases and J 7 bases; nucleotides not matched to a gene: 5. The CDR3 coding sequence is TGTGCCAGCTCACCACCGGGACTAGACACAAATGAGCAGTTCTTC. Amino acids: CASSPPGLDTNEQFF.

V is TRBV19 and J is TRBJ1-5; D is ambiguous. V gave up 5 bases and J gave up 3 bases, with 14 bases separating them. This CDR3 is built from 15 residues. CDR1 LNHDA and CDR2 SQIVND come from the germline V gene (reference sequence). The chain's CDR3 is CASSLPPQVNQPQHF. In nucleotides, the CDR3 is TGTGCCAGTAGTCTCCCACCCCAGGTCAATCAGCCCCAGCATTTT.

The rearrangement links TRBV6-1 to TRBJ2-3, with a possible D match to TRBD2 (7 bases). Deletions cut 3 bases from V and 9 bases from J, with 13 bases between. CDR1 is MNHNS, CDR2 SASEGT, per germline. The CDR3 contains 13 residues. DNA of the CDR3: TGTGCCAGCAGTGACGGGGGGCCCCCGACGCAGTATTTT. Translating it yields CASSDGGPPTQYF.

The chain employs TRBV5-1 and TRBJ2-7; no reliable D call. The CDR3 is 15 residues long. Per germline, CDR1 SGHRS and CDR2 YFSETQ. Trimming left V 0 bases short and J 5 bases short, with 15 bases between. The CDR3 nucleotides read TGCGCCAGCAGCTTGGCCGGTATCCAAGAGAACGAGCAGTACTTC. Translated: CASSLAGIQENEQYF.

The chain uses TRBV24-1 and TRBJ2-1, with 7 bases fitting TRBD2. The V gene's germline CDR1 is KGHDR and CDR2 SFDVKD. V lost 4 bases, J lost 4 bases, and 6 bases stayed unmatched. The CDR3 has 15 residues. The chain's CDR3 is CATSDPSGGYNEQFF. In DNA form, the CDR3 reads TGTGCCACCAGTGACCCCTCCGGGGGGTACAATGAGCAGTTCTTC.

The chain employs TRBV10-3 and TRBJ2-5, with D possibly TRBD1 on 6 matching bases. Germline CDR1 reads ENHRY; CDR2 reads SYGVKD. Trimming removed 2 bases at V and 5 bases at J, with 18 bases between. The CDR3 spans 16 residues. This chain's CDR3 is CAISEGGLGAGETQYF. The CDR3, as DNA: TGTGCCATCAGTGAGGGCGGACTGGGGGCCGGGGAGACCCAGTACTTC.

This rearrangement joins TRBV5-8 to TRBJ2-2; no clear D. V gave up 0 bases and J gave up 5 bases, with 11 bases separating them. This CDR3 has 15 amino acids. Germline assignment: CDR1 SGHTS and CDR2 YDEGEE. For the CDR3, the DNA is TGTGCCAGCAGCTTGGCTCCATTGCAGACCGGGGAGCTGTTTTTT. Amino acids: CASSLAPLQTGELFF.

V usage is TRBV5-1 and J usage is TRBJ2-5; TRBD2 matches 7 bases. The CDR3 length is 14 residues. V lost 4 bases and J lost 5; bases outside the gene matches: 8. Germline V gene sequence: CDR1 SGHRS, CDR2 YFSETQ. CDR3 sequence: CASSPLGLVETQYF. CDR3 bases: TGCGCCAGCAGCCCCCTTGGACTAGTGGAGACCCAGTACTTC.

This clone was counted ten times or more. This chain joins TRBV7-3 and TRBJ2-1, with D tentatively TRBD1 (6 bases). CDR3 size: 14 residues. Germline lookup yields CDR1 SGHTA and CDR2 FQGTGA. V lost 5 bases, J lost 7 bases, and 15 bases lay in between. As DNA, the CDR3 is TGTGCCAGCAGCCCGGACTTCCAGGGGAATGAGCAGTTCTTC. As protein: CASSPDFQGNEQFF.

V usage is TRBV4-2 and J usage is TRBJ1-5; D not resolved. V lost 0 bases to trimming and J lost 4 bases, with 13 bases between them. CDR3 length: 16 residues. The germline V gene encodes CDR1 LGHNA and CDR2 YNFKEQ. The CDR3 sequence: CASSQESGFRNQPQHF. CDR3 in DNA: TGTGCCAGCAGCCAAGAGTCCGGGTTTAGAAATCAGCCCCAGCATTTT.

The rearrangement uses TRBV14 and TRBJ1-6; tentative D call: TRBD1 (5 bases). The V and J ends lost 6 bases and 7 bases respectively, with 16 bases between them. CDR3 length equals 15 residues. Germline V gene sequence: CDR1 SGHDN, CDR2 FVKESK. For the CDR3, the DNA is TGTGCCAGCAGTCTCTCCGGCGGGGGAAATTCACCCCTCCACTTT. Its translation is CASSLSGGGNSPLHF. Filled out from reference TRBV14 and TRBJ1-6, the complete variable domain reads EAGVTQFPSHSVIEKGQTVTLRCDPISGHDNLYWYRRVMGKEIKFLLHFVKESKQDESGMPNNRFLAERTGGTYSTLKVQPAELEDSGVYFCASSLSGGGNSPLHFGNGTRLTVT.

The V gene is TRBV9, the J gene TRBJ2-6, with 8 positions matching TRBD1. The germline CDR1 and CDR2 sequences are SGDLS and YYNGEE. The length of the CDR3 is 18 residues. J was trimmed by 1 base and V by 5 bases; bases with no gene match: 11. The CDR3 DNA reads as TGTGCCAGCAGAGACCCTGGACAGGGAACGTCTGGGGCCAACGTCCTGACTTTC. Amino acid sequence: CASRDPGQGTSGANVLTF.

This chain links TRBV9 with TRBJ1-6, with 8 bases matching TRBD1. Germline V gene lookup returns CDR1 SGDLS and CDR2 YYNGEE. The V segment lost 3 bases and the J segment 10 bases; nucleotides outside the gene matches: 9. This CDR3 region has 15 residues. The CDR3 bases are TGTGCCAGCAGCGACCGACAGGGGACGAACTCACCCCTCCACTTT. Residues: CASSDRQGTNSPLHF.

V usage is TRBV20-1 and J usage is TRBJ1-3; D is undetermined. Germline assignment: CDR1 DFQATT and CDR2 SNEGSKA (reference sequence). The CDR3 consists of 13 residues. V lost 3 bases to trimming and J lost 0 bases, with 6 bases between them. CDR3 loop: CSASSPSGNTIYF. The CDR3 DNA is TGCAGTGCTAGTTCTCCCTCTGGAAACACCATATATTTT.

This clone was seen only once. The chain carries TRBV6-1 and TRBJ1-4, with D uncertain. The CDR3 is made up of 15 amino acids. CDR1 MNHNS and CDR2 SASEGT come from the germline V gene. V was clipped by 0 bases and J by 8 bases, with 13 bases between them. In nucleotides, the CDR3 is TGTGCCAGCAGTGAAGCAGGCGACGGGGAGGAAAAACTGTTTTTT. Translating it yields CASSEAGDGEEKLFF.

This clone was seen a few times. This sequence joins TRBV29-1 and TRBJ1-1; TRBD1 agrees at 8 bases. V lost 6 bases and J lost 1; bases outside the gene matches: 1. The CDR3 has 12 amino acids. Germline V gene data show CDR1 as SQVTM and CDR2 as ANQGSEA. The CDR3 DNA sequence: TGCAGCGTCGGGACAGGGAACACTGAAGCTTTCTTT. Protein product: CSVGTGNTEAFF.